This TCR beta chain was recorded in a study of cytomegalovirus exposure and HLA in healthy donors. Study outcomes and limitations: Researchers catalogued about 150 TCR beta chains as cytomegalovirus-associated.

A remark on this clone: Its antigen remains unknown.

The CDR3 runs to 14 residues. CDR1 and CDR2 (germline): MDHEN, SYDVKM. V dropped 6 bases and J dropped 3; count of bases not matched to a gene: 5. Profiling relied on immunoSEQ multiplex PCR, and the TCRdb table lists in-frame clones only, not all of them. The sample has 95,000 to 150,000 clones, about 91% seen once. Source material: PBMCs. The receptor was isolated from a woman aged 18 to 35 in good health and CMV-seronegative. J is TRBJ2-3 and V is TRBV28; 8 nucleotides align to TRBD1. In DNA, the CDR3 is TGTGCCAGCAGACGGGACAGGACGACAGATACGCAGTATTTT. Amino acids: CASRRDRTTDTQYF.